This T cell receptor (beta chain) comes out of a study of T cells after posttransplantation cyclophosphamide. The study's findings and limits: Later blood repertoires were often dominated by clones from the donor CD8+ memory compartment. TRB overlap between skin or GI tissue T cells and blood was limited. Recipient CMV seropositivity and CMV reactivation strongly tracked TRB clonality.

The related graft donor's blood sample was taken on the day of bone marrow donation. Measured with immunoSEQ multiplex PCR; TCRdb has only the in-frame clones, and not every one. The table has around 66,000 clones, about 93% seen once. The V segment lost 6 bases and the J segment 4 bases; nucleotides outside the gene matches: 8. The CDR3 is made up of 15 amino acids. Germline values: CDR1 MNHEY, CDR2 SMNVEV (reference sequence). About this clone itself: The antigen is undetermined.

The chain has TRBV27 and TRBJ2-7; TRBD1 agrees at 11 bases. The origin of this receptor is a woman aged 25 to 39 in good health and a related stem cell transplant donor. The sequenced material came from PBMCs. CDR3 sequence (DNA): TGTGCCAGCAGGGACCGGGACAGGGGGGGGTACGAGCAGTACTTC. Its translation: CASRDRDRGGYEQYF.